This note documents a single T cell receptor beta chain sequence. The trim removed 5 bases at V and 7 bases at J, leaving 5 bases unmatched. The CDR3 runs to 12 residues. Germline CDR1 SGHTA, CDR2 FQGTGA. The sample is drawn from a study of blood T cell repertoires in COVID-19. Participants' own reports of clinical history determined their cohort assignment. Assay: immunoSEQ multiplex PCR; the TCRdb copy retains only in-frame clones and omits some. The sample shows approximately 300,000 clones, less than 85% of them seen only once. The V call is TRBV7-3, the J call TRBJ2-7; 7 bases are a match to TRBD2. Sequencing was performed on PBMCs or T cells enriched from blood (not recorded which). The sequence was collected from a woman aged 25 to 39 who had been exposed to COVID-19. The CDR3 loop is CASSLLGGEQYF. The CDR3 DNA reads as TGTGCCAGCAGCCTGCTCGGGGGGGAGCAGTACTTC.